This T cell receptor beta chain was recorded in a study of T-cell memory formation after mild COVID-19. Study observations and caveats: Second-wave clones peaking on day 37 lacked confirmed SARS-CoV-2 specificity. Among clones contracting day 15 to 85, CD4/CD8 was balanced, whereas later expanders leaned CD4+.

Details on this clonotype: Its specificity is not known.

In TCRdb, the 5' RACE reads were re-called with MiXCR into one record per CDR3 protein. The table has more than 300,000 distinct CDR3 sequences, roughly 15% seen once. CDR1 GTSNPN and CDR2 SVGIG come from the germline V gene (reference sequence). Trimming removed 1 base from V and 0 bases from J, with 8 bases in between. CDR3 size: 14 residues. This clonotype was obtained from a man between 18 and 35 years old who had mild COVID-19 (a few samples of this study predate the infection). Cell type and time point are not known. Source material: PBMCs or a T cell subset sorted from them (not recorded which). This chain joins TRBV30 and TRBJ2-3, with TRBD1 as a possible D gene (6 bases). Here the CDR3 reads CAWSGTGSTDTQYF. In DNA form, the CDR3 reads TGTGCCTGGAGTGGAACAGGGAGCACAGATACGCAGTATTTT.